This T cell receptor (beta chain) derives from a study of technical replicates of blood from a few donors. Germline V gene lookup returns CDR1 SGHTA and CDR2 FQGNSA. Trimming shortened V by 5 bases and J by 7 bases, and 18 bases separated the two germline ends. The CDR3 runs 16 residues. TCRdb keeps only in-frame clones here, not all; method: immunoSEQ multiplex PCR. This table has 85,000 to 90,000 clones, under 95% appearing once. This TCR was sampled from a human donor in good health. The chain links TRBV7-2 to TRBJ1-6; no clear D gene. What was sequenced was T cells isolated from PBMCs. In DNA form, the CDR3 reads TGTGCCAGCAGCCCCTTGGCGGCCACTACCAATTCACCCCTCCACTTT. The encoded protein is CASSPLAATTNSPLHF.